This passage covers 2 T cell receptor beta chains from one sample sequenced in a study of blood T cell repertoires in COVID-19. Method: immunoSEQ multiplex PCR; TCRdb's copy keeps in-frame clones and lacks some. In the table there are some 210,000 clones, around 81% of which are singletons. Sequenced: PBMCs or T cells enriched from blood (not recorded which). The receptor set was obtained from a woman in her forties or fifties with acute COVID-19.

The rearrangement uses TRBV3-1 (or the pseudogene TRBV3-2) and TRBJ2-5, with D possibly matching TRBD1 (5 bases). The V gene lost 10 bases and the J gene lost 5 bases, with 8 bases spanning the gap. Germline CDR1 LGHDT, CDR2 YNNKEL (reference sequence). The CDR3 extends over 10 amino acids. CDR3 coding DNA: TGTGCCACCCACAGGGAGACCCAGTACTTC. It translates to CATHRETQYF.

V and J are TRBV19 and TRBJ2-2, with D perhaps TRBD1 (5 bases). The CDR3 is 13 residues long. Looked up from germline, CDR1 is LNHDA and CDR2 is SQIVND (reference sequence). Trimming cost V 4 bases and J 6 bases, with 9 bases left between them. CDR3 nucleotide sequence: TGTGCCAGTAGTAGCGCAGGGCCCGGGGAGCTGTTTTTT. Residues: CASSSAGPGELFF.